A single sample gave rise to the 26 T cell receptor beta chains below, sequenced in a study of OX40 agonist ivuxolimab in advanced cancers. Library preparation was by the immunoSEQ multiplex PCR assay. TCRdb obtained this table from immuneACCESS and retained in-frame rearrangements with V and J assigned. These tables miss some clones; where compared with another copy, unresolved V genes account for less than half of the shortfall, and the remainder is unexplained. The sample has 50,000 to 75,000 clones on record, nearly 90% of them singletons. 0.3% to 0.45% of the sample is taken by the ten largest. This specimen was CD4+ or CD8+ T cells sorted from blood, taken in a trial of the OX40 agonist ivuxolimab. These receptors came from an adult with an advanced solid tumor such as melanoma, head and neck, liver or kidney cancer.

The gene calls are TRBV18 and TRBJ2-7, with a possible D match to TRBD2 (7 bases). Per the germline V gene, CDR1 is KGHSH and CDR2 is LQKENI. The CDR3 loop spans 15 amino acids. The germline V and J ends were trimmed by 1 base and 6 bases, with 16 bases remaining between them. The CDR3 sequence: CASSPRGGGFGEQYF. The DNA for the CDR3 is TGTGCCAGCTCACCACGCGGGGGCGGTTTTGGCGAGCAGTACTTC. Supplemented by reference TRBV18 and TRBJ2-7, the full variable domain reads NAGVMQNPRHLVRRRGQEARLRCSPMKGHSHVYWYRQLPEEGLKFMVYLQKENIIDESGMPKERFSAEFPKEGPSILRIQQVVRGDSAAYFCASSPRGGGFGEQYFGPGTRLTVT.

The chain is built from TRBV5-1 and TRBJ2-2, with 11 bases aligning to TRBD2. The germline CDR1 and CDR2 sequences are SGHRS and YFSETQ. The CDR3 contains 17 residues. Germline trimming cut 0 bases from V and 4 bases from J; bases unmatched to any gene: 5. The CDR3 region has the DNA TGCGCCAGCAGCTTGGAAACTAGCGGGGGACCCACCGGGGAGCTGTTTTTT. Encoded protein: CASSLETSGGPTGELFF.

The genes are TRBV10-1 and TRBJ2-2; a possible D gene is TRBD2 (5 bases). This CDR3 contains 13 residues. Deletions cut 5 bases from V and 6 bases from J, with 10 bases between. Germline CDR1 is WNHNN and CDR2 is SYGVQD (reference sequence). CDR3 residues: CASSKALAGELFF. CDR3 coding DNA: TGCGCCAGCAGTAAAGCACTAGCCGGGGAGCTGTTTTTT.

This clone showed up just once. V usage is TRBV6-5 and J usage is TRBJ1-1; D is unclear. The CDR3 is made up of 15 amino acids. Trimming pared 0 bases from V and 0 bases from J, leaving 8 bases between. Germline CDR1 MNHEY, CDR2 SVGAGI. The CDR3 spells CASSYSAVMNTEAFF. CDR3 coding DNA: TGTGCCAGCAGTTACTCGGCAGTCATGAACACTGAAGCTTTCTTT.

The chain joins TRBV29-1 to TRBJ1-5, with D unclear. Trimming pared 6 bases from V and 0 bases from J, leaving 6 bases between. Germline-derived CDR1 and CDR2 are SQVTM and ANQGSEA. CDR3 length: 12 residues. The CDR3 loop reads CSVVSSNQPQHF. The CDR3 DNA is TGCAGCGTGGTTAGTAGCAATCAGCCCCAGCATTTT. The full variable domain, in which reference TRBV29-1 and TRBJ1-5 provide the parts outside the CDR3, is SAVISQKPSRDICQRGTSLTIQCQVDSQVTMMFWYRQQPGQSLTLIATANQGSEATYESGFVIDKFPISRPNLTFSTLTVSNMSPEDSSIYLCSVVSSNQPQHFGDGTRLSIL.

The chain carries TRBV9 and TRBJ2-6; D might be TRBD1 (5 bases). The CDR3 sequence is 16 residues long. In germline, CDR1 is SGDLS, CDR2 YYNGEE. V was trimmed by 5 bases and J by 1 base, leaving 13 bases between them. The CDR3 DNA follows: TGTGCCAGCAGGAAGGGGTCCCCATCTGGGGCCAACGTCCTGACTTTC. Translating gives CASRKGSPSGANVLTF.

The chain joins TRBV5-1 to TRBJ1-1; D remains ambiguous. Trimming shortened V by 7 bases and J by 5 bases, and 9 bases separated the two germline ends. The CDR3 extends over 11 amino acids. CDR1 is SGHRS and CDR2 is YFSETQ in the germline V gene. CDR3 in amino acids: CASLSGTEAFF. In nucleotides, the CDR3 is TGCGCCAGCCTATCGGGAACTGAAGCTTTCTTT. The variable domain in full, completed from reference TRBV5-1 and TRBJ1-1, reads KAGVTQTPRYLIKTRGQQVTLSCSPISGHRSVSWYQQTPGQGLQFLFEYFSETQRNKGNFPGRFSGRQFSNSRSEMNVSTLELGDSALYLCASLSGTEAFFGQGTRLTVV.

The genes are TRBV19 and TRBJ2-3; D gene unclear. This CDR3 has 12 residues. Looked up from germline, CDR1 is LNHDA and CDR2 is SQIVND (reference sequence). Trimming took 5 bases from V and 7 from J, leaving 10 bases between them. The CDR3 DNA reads TGTGCCAGTAGTTCGGCTACATATACGCAGTATTTT. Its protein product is CASSSATYTQYF.

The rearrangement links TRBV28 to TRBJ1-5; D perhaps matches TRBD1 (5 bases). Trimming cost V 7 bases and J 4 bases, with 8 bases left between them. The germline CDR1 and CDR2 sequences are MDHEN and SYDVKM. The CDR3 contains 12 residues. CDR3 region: CASTRENQPQHF. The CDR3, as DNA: TGTGCCAGCACCAGGGAAAATCAGCCCCAGCATTTT.

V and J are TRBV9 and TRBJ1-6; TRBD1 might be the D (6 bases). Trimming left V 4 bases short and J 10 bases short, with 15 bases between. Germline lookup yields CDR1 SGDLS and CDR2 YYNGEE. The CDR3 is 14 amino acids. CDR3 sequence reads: CASSPGGGESPLHF. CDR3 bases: TGTGCCAGCAGCCCCGGGGGGGGCGAATCACCCCTCCACTTT.

The DNA of the CDR3 is TGTGCCAGCAATCCTTCTAACTATGGCTACACCTTC. Its protein product is CASNPSNYGYTF. V is TRBV6-1 and J is TRBJ1-2; D gene ambiguous. The V end was cut by 7 bases, the J end by 0 bases, with 6 bases between. CDR3 size: 12 residues. The germline V gene encodes CDR1 MNHNS and CDR2 SASEGT.

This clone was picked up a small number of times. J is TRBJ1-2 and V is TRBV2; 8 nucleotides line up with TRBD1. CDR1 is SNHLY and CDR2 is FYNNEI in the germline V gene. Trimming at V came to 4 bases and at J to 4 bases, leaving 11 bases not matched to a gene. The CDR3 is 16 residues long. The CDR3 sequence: CASSGGVTGDGYGYTF. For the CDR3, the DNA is TGTGCCAGCAGTGGAGGGGTGACAGGGGATGGCTATGGCTACACCTTC. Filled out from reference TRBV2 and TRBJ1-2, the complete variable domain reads EPEVTQTPSHQVTQMGQEVILRCVPISNHLYFYWYRQILGQKVEFLVSFYNNEISEKSEIFDDQFSVERPDGSNFTLKIRSTKLEDSAMYFCASSGGVTGDGYGYTFGSGTRLTVV.

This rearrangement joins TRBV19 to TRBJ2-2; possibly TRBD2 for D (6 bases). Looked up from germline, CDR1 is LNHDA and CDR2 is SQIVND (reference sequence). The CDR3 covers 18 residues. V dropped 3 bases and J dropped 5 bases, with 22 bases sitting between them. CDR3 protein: CASSMRADSFGGTGELFF. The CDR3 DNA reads TGTGCCAGTAGTATGAGGGCCGACAGCTTCGGGGGTACCGGGGAGCTGTTTTTT.

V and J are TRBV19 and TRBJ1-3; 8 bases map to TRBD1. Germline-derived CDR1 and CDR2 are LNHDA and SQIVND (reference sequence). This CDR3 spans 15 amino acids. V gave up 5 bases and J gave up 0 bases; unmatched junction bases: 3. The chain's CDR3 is CASSSDRDSGNTIYF. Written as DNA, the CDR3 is TGTGCCAGTAGTTCGGACAGGGACTCTGGAAACACCATATATTTT.

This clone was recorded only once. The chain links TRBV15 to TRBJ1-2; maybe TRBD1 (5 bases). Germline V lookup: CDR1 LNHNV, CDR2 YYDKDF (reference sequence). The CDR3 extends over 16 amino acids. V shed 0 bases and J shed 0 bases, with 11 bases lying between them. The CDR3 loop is CATSRDGAGTNYGYTF. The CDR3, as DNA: TGTGCCACCAGCAGAGATGGAGCAGGGACTAACTATGGCTACACCTTC. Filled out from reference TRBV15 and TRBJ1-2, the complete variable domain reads DAMVIQNPRYQVTQFGKPVTLSCSQTLNHNVMYWYQQKSSQAPKLLFHYYDKDFNNEADTPDNFQSRRPNTSFCFLDIRSPGLGDTAMYLCATSRDGAGTNYGYTFGSGTRLTVV.

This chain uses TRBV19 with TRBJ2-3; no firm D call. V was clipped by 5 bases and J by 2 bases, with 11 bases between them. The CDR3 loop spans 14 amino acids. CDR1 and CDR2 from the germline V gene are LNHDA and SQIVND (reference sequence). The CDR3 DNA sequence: TGTGCCAGTAGTGAGTCTTGGACCACAGATACGCAGTATTTT. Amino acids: CASSESWTTDTQYF. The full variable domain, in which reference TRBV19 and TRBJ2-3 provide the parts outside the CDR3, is DGGITQSPKYLFRKEGQNVTLSCEQNLNHDAMYWYRQDPGQGLRLIYYSQIVNDFQKGDIAEGYSVSREKKESFPLTVTSAQKNPTAFYLCASSESWTTDTQYFGPGTRLTVL.

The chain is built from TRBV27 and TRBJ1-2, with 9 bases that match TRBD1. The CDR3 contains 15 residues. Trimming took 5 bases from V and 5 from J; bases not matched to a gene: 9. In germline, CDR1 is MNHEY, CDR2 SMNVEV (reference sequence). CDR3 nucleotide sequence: TGTGCCAGCAGTCCCCAGACAGGGGGAGGTTATGGCTACACCTTC. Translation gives CASSPQTGGGYGYTF.

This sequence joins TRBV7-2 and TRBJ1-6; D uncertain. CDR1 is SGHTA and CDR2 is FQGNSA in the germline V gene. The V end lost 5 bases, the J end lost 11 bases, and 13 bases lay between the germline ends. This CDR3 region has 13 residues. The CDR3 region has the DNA TGTGCCAGCAGCGTTAGAGACTGGGCACCCCTCCACTTT. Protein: CASSVRDWAPLHF. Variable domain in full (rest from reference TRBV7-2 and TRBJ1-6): GAGVSQSPSNKVTEKGKDVELRCDPISGHTALYWYRQSLGQGLEFLIYFQGNSAPDKSGLPSDRFSAERTGGSVSTLTIQRTQQEDSAVYLCASSVRDWAPLHFGNGTRLTVT.

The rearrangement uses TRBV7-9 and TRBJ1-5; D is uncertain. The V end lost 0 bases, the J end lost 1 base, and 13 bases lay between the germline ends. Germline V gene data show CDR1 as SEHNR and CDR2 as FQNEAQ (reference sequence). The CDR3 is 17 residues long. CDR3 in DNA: TGTGCCAGCAGCTTAGCCGGTCGGGGTATGAGCAATCAGCCCCAGCATTTT. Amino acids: CASSLAGRGMSNQPQHF.

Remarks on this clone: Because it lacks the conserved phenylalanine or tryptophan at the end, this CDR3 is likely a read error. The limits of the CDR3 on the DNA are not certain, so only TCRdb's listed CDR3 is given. CDR3 region: CASTPGCAAL. The chain joins TRBV6-1 to TRBJ1-1. The germline V gene has CDR1 MNHNS and CDR2 SASEGT. The CDR3 totals 10 residues, both ends included.

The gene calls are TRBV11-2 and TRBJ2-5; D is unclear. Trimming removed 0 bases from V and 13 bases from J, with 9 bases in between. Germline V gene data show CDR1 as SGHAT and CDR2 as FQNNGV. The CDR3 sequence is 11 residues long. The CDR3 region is CASSLDPPPYF. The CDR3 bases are TGTGCCAGCAGCTTAGATCCCCCCCCGTACTTC. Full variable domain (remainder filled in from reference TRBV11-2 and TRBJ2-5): EAGVAQSPRYKIIEKRQSVAFWCNPISGHATLYWYQQILGQGPKLLIQFQNNGVVDDSQLPKDRFSAERLKGVDSTLKIQPAKLEDSAVYLCASSLDPPPYFGPGTRLLVL.

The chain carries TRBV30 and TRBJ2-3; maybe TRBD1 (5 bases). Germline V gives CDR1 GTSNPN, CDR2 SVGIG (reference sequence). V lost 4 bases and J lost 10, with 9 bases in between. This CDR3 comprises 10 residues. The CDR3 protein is CAWMGLAQYF. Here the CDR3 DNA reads TGTGCCTGGATGGGGCTTGCGCAGTATTTT.

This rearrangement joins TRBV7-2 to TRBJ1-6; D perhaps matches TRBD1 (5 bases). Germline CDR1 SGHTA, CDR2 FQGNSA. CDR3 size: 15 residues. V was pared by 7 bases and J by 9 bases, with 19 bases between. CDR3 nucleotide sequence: TGTGCCAGCACCTACTTCGGGGGAGTAGGTTCACCCCTCCACTTT. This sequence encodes CASTYFGGVGSPLHF.

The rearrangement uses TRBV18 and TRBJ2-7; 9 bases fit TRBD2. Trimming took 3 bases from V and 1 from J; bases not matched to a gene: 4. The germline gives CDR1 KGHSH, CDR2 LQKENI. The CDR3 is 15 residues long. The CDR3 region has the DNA TGTGCCAGCTCACCTCCCGCGGGAGGGTCCTACGAGCAGTACTTC. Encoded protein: CASSPPAGGSYEQYF.

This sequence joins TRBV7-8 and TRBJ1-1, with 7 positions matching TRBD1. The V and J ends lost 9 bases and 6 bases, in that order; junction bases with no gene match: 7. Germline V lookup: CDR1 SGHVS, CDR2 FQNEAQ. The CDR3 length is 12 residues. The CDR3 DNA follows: TGTGCCAGTGCAGGGGGGATGGCTGAAGCTTTCTTT. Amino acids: CASAGGMAEAFF.

The CDR3 coding sequence is TGCGCCAGCAGCCAAGATTCCTTCATGCTGCCCCAGCATTTT. Protein product: CASSQDSFMLPQHF. V gene TRBV4-1 combines with J gene TRBJ1-5; no reliable D call. V was shortened by 0 bases and J by 9 bases, with 12 bases between the two germline ends. CDR3 length: 14 amino acids. Germline-derived CDR1 and CDR2 are MGHRA and YSYEKL.